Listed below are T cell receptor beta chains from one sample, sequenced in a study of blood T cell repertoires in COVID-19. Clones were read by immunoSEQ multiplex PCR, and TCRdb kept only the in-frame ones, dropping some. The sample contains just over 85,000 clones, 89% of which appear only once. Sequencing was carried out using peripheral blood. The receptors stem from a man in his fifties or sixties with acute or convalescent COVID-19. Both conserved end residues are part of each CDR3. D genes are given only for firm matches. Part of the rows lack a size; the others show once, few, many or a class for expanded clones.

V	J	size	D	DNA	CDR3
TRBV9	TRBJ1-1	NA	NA	TGTGCCAGCAGCCCCGGACAGAACACTGAAGCTTTCTTT	CASSPGQNTEAFF
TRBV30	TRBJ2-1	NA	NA	TGTGCCTGGAAACTTAGTCTAACCGGGGGAGATGAGCAGTTCTTC	CAWKLSLTGGDEQFF
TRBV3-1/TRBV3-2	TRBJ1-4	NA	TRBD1	TGTGCCAGCAGGGGCCGTGGGACAGGAGATGAAAAACTGTTTTTT	CASRGRGTGDEKLFF
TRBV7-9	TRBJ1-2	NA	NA	TGTGCCAGCAGCTTGAAGGCGGAGACCGTCGGTGGCTACACCTTC	CASSLKAETVGGYTF
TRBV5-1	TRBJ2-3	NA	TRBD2	TGCGCCAGCAGCCGAGCGGGACGCGCGGATACGCAGTATTTT	CASSRAGRADTQYF
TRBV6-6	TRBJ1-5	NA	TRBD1	TGTGCCAGCAGGGTAGGACAGGGCGGGCAGCCCCAGCATTTT	CASRVGQGGQPQHF
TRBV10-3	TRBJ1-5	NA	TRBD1	TGTGCCATTGGTCCGGGACAGGGATATCAGCCCCAGCATTTT	CAIGPGQGYQPQHF
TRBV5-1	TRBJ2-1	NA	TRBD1	TGCGCCAGCAGCTTACTGACAGGGGTCAATGAGCAGTTCTTC	CASSLLTGVNEQFF
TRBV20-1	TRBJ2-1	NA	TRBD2	TGCAGTGCTAGTCTCGTAGCGGGGGGTTACAATGAGCAGTTCTTC	CSASLVAGGYNEQFF
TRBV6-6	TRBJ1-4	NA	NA	TGTGCCAGCAGTTACTCGAGACAGGCAACTAATGAAAAACTGTTTTTT	CASSYSRQATNEKLFF
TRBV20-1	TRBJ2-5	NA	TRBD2	TGCAGTGCTAGGGGACTAGCCTCCTTCTACTTC	CSARGLASFYF
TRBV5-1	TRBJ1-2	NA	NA	TGCGCCAGCAGCTTGGTTGGGCCTCTTTCCTATGGCTACACCTTC	CASSLVGPLSYGYTF
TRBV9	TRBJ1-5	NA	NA	TGTGCCAGCAGCGTGGCAGGGGGCAATCAGCCCCAGCATTTT	CASSVAGGNQPQHF
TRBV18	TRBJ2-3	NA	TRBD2	TGTGCCAGCTCACCCCGTAGCGGGGACACAGATACGCAGTATTTT	CASSPRSGDTDTQYF
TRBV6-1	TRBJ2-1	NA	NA	TGTGCCAGCAGTGAAGAGGGGCTTAGCTACAATGAGCAGTTCTTC	CASSEEGLSYNEQFF
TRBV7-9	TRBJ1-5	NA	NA	TGTGCCAGCAGCGCCCCGGGGTACAATCAGCCCCAGCATTTT	CASSAPGYNQPQHF
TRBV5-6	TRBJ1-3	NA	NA	TGTGCCAGCAGATCAAACGGGGTCTCTGGAAACACCATATATTTT	CASRSNGVSGNTIYF
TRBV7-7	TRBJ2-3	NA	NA	TGTGCCAGCAGCCGCACAGCCTCGTCCACAGATACGCAGTATTTT	CASSRTASSTDTQYF
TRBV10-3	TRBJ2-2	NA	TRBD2	TGTGCCATCAGTGACACCCGCGGACTAGCGGTCACCGGGGAGCTGTTTTTT	CAISDTRGLAVTGELFF
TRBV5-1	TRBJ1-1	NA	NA	TGCGCCAGCAGCGAGGTACCGGGTGAAGCTTTCTTT	CASSEVPGEAFF
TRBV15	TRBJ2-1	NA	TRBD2	TGTGCCACCAGCGGACGGACTAGCGGGGGGTCCTCTGATATCAATGAGCAGTTCTTC	CATSGRTSGGSSDINEQFF
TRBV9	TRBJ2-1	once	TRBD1	TGTGCCAGCAGCGGGACAGGGGCCAATAACCGGCAGTTCTTC	CASSGTGANNRQFF
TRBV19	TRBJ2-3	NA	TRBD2	TGTGCCAGTAGTATTGCGGGGGGGCCCCCAGATACGCAGTATTTT	CASSIAGGPPDTQYF
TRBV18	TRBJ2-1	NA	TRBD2	TGTGCCAGCTCACCAGCCGGGACTAGCGGAAACTTCAATGAGCAGTTCTTC	CASSPAGTSGNFNEQFF
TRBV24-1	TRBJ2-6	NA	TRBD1	TGTGCCACCAGTGATGTGCAGGGGGCCTTCTCTGGGGCCAACGTCCTGACTTTC	CATSDVQGAFSGANVLTF
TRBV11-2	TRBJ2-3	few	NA	TGTGCCAGCAGCTTTAGTGGCACAGATACGCAGTATTTT	CASSFSGTDTQYF
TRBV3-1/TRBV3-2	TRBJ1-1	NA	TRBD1	TGTGCCAGCAGCCAGAGGAACAGGGGGCGAGACACTGAAGCTTTCTTT	CASSQRNRGRDTEAFF
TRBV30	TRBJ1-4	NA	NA	TGTGCCGGCTTCGACAGGTGGGGAGAAAAACTGTTTTTT	CAGFDRWGEKLFF